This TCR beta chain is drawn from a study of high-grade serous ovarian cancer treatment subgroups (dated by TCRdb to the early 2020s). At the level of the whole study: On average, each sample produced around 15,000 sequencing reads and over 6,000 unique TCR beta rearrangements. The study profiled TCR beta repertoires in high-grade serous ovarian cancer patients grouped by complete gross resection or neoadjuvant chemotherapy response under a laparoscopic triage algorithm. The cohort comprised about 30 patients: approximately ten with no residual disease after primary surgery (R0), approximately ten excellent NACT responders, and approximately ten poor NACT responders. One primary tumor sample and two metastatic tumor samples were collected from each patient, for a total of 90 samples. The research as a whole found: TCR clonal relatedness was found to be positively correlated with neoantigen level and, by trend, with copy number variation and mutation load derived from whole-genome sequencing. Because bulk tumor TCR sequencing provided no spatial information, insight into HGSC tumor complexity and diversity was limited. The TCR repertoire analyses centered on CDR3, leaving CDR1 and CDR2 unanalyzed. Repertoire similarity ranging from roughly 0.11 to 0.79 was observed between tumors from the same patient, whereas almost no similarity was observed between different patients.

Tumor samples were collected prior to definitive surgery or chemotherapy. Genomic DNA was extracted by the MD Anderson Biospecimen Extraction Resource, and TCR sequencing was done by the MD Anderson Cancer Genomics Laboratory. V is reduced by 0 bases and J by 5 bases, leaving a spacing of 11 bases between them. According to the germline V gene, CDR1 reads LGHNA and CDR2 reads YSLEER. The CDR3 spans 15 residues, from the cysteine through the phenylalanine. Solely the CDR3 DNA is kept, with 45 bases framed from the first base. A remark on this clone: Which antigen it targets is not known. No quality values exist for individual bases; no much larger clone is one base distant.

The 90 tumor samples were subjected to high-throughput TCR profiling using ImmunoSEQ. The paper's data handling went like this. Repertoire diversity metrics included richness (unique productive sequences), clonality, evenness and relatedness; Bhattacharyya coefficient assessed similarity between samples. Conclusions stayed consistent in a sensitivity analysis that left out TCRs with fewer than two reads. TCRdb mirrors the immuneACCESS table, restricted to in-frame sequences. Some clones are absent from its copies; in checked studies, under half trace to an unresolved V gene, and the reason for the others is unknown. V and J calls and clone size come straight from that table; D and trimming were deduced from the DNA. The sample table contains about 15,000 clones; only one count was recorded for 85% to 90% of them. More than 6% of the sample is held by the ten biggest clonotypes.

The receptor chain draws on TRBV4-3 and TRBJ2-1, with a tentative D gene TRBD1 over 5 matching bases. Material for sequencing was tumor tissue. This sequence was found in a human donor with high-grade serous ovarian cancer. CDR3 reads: CASSQELQANNEQFF. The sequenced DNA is TGCGCCAGCAGCCAAGAACTACAGGCTAACAATGAGCAGTTCTTC.